This T cell receptor beta chain emerged from a study of radiation and T cells in renal cell carcinoma. Time point specified: blood 2 weeks post-SBRT. Documented treatment: 15 Gy SBRT to primary tumor, nephrectomy 4 weeks later. With respect to this clone: Its antigen is unidentified.

Study-wide results and limits: In blood, top tumor clones expanded by 2 weeks, shrinking by 4.

Trimming at V came to 5 bases and at J to 0 bases, leaving 6 bases not matched to a gene. Germline-derived CDR1 and CDR2 are LNHDA and SQIVND (reference sequence). This CDR3 region has 15 residues. TCRdb keeps only in-frame clones here, not all; method: immunoSEQ multiplex PCR. The repertoire holds tens of thousands of clones, with about 80% as singletons. This specimen was blood, taken from a patient whose treatment included radiotherapy and nephrectomy. The sequence came from an older woman with renal cell carcinoma. V usage is TRBV19 and J usage is TRBJ2-7; 8 nucleotides line up with TRBD1. The CDR3 region is CASSPRDRLSYEQYF. Here the CDR3 DNA reads TGTGCCAGTAGTCCCAGGGACAGGCTCTCCTACGAGCAGTACTTC.